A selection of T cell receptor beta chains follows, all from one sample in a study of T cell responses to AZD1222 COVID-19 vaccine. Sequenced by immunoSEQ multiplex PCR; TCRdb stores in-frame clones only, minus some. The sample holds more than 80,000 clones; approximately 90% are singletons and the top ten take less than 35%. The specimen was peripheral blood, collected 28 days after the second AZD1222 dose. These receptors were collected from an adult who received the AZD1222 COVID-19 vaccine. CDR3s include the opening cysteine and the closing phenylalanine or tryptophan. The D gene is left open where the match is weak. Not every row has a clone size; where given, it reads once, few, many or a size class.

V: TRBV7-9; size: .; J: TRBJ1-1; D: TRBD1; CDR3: CASSFGQGRNTEAFF; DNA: TGTGCCAGCAGCTTTGGACAGGGAAGGAACACTGAAGCTTTCTTT
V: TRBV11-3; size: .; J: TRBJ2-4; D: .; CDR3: CASRKAHGAKNIQYF; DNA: TGTGCCAGCAGAAAGGCTCATGGGGCCAAAAACATTCAGTACTTC
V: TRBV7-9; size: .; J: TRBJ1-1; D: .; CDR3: CASSLNTEAFF; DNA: TGTGCCAGCAGCTTGAACACTGAAGCTTTCTTT
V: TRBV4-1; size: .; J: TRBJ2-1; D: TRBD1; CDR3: CASSQAGTGIGDEQFF; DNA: TGCGCCAGCAGCCAAGCCGGGACAGGGATAGGAGATGAGCAGTTCTTC
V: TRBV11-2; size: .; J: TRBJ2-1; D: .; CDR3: CASSLGPLNEQFF; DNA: TGTGCCAGCAGCTTAGGTCCCCTTAATGAGCAGTTCTTC
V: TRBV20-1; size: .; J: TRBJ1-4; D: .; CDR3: CSARDEKLFF; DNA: TGCAGTGCTAGGGATGAAAAACTGTTTTTT
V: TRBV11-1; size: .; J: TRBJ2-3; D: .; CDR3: CASSSGTDTQYF; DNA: TGTGCCAGCAGCTCCGGTACAGATACGCAGTATTTT
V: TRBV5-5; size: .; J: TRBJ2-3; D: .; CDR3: CASSPLPGADTQYF; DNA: TGTGCCAGCAGCCCCCTCCCAGGGGCAGATACGCAGTATTTT
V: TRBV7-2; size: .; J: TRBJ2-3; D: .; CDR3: CASRAAGDTQYF; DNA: TGTGCCAGCAGGGCAGCAGGCGATACGCAGTATTTT
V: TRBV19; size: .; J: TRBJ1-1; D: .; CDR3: CASPPANTEAFF; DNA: TGTGCCAGCCCACCAGCAAACACTGAAGCTTTCTTT
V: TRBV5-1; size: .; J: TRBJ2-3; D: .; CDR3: CASSTDSTDTQYF; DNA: TGCGCCAGCAGCACCGACAGCACAGATACGCAGTATTTT
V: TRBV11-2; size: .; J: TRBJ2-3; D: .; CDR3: CASSLGGSPITDTQYF; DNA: TGTGCCAGCAGCTTAGGTGGCTCTCCAATCACAGATACGCAGTATTTT
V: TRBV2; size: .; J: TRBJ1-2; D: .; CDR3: CASSEGGNYGYTF; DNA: TGTGCCAGCAGTGAGGGCGGAAACTATGGCTACACCTTC
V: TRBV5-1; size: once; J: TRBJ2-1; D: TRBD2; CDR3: CASSWGTSDNEQFF; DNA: TGCGCCAGCAGCTGGGGGACTAGTGATAATGAGCAGTTCTTC
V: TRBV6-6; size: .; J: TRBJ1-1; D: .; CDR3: CASSPHERNTEAFF; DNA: TGTGCCAGCAGCCCTCACGAGAGAAACACTGAAGCTTTCTTT
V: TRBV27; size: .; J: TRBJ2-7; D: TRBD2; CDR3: CASSPFSRGRNEQYF; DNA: TGTGCCAGCAGCCCCTTTAGTCGCGGGAGAAACGAGCAGTACTTC
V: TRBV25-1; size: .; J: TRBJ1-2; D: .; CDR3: CATSRLPDGYTF; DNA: TGTGCCACCTCCAGACTTCCTGATGGCTACACCTTC
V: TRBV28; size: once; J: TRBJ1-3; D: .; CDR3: CASGGGAFTGNTIYF; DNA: TGTGCCAGCGGGGGGGGAGCCTTCACTGGAAACACCATATATTTT
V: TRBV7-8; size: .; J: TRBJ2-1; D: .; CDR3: CASSRTSFNEQFF; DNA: TGTGCCAGCAGCAGAACTAGCTTCAATGAGCAGTTCTTC
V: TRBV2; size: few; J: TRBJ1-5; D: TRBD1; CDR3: CASRGQGDQPQHF; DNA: TGTGCCAGCAGGGGACAGGGCGATCAGCCCCAGCATTTT
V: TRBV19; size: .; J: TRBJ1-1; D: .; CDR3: CASSKESAEAFF; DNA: TGTGCCAGTAGTAAGGAAAGTGCTGAAGCTTTCTTT
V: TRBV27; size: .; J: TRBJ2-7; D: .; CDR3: CASSFFYEQYF; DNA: TGTGCCAGCAGTTTTTTCTACGAGCAGTACTTC
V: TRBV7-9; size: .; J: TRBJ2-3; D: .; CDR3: CASSLGQLNTQYF; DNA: TGTGCCAGCAGCTTAGGACAACTGAATACGCAGTATTTT
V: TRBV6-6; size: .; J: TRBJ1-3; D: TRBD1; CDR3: CASGTVGSSGNTIYF; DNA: TGTGCCAGCGGGACAGTAGGGAGCTCTGGAAACACCATATATTTT
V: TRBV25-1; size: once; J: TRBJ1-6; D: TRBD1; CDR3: CASRERGTGYSPLHF; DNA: TGTGCCAGCAGGGAGCGCGGGACAGGGTATTCACCCCTCCACTTT
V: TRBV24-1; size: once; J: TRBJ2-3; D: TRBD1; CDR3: CATSDSSNLDRERGTQYF; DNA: TGTGCCACCAGTGATTCGTCCAACCTCGACAGGGAAAGGGGTACGCAGTATTTT
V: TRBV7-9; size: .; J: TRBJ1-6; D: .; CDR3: CASSAAGEYSPLHF; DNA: TGTGCCAGCAGCGCCGCAGGGGAGTATTCACCCCTCCACTTT
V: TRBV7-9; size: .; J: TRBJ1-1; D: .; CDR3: CASRTNTEAFF; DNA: TGTGCCAGCAGGACGAACACTGAAGCTTTCTTT
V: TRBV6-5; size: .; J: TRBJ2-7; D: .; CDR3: CASSYLDRYEQYF; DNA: TGTGCCAGCAGTTACCTAGACAGGTACGAGCAGTACTTC
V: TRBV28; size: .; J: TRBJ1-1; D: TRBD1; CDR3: CASSLGTGGAKNTEAFF; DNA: TGTGCCAGCAGCCTTGGGACAGGGGGCGCGAAAAATACTGAAGCTTTCTTT
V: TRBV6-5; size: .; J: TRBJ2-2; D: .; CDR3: CASSYSGHTGELFF; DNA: TGTGCCAGCAGTTACTCTGGACACACCGGGGAGCTGTTTTTT
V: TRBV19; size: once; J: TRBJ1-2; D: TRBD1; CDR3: CASTNPTGGASYGYTF; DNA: TGTGCCAGTACCAACCCGACAGGGGGCGCAAGCTATGGCTACACCTTC
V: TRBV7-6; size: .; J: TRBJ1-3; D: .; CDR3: CASSLPSTETGNTIYF; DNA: TGTGCCAGCAGCTTACCCTCGACAGAGACTGGAAACACCATATATTTT
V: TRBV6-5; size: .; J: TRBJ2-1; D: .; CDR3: CASGTSWYNEQFF; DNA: TGTGCCAGCGGGACCTCTTGGTACAATGAGCAGTTCTTC
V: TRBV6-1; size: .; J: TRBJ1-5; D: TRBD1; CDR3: CASSVGTGYRVTQPQHF; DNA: TGTGCCAGCAGTGTAGGGACAGGGTATAGGGTAACTCAGCCCCAGCATTTT
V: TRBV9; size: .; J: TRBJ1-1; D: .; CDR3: CASSALGKGVNTEAFF; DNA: TGTGCCAGCAGCGCCTTGGGGAAGGGAGTTAACACTGAAGCTTTCTTT
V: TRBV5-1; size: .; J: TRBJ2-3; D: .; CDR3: CASSGTTSTDTQYF; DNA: TGCGCCAGCAGCGGAACGACTAGCACAGATACGCAGTATTTT